This passage covers 21 T cell receptor beta chains from one sample sequenced in a study of T cells in Graves' hyperthyroidism and ophthalmopathy. From RNA transcripts, TCR beta CDR3 regions were amplified. The TCR CDR3 was amplified in a first-round RT-PCR using the HTBI primer set. A single record per CDR3 protein comes from TCRdb applying MiXCR to the multiplex PCR reads. This table holds roughly 380,000 distinct CDR3 sequences, about a sixth found once. The material sequenced was blood. The receptors derive from a woman aged 40 to 50 with Graves' ophthalmopathy.

This clonotype was detected many times. The chain joins TRBV20-1 to TRBJ1-1; D possibly corresponds to TRBD1 (6 bases). CDR1 DFQATT and CDR2 SNEGSKA come from the germline V gene (reference sequence). V was cut by 3 bases and J by 0 bases, with 14 bases left in between. This CDR3 comprises 15 residues. Here the CDR3 DNA reads TGCAGTGCTAGCAAGGACAGAAGAATGAACACTGAAGCTTTCTTT. Translation gives CSASKDRRMNTEAFF.

This clonotype was counted many times. The rearrangement joins TRBV12-3 or TRBV12-4 to TRBJ1-1; 9 bases fit TRBD1. J lost 4 bases, V lost 6 bases, and 18 bases had no gene match. The CDR3 spans 18 residues. In DNA, the CDR3 is TGTGCCAGCAGCACCTCCGGGACAGGGAGGGGGTATGGCACTGAAGCTTTCTTT. Protein sequence: CASSTSGTGRGYGTEAFF.

The sample holds many counts of this clonotype. This sequence joins TRBV19 and TRBJ2-7, with 9 nucleotides matching TRBD2. The CDR3 is 14 residues long. CDR1 is LNHDA, CDR2 SQIVND, per germline (reference sequence). V lost 5 bases, J lost 5 bases, and 7 bases stayed unmatched. The CDR3 here is CASSYSGSNDEQYF. CDR3 sequence (DNA): TGTGCCAGTAGTTATAGCGGGAGCAACGACGAGCAGTACTTC. Looking up the rest from reference TRBV19 and TRBJ2-7 gives the full variable domain: DGGITQSPKYLFRKEGQNVTLSCEQNLNHDAMYWYRQDPGQGLRLIYYSQIVNDFQKGDIAEGYSVSREKKESFPLTVTSAQKNPTAFYLCASSYSGSNDEQYFGPGTRLTVT.

Of note for this clonotype: A much larger clone is a single base away; this may be a read error. V and J are TRBV28 and TRBJ2-4; D may be TRBD2 (5 bases). Between the trimmed V and J ends, which lost 9 bases and 1 base, there was a span of 19 bases. There are 16 residues in the CDR3. Germline V lookup: CDR1 MDHEN, CDR2 SYDVKM. CDR3 DNA: TGTGCCAGTACTACTGTGAGCTCGGGGGCCAAAAACATTCAGTACTTC. This codes for CASTTVSSGAKNIQYF.

This clonotype was seen ten or more times. The chain carries TRBV20-1 and TRBJ1-5; D perhaps matches TRBD1 (5 bases). Per germline, CDR1 DFQATT and CDR2 SNEGSKA (reference sequence). The CDR3 covers 14 residues. V was cut by 1 base and J by 1 base, with 8 bases left in between. The CDR3 coding sequence is TGCAGTGCTAGAGGGACACAGAGCAATCAGCCCCAGCATTTT. It is translated as CSARGTQSNQPQHF.

This clonotype was detected ten times or more. This chain links TRBV29-1 with TRBJ2-7; 9 bases fit TRBD2. The CDR3 contains 13 residues. Germline CDR1 reads SQVTM; CDR2 reads ANQGSEA. Losses at the gene ends were 3 bases for V and 7 bases for J; bases not matched to a gene: 7. The CDR3 protein is CSVDLSGRGEQYF. CDR3 in DNA: TGCAGCGTTGATCTTAGCGGGAGAGGGGAGCAGTACTTC.

The sample holds many counts of this clonotype. This chain connects TRBV6-5 to TRBJ1-3, with D hard to call. From germline, CDR1 is MNHEY and CDR2 SVGAGI. The V gene lost 0 bases and the J gene lost 4 bases, with 10 bases spanning the gap. The CDR3 is 15 residues long. The CDR3 coding sequence is TGTGCCAGCAGTTACTCTTCAAGGTCCGGAAACACCATATATTTT. Translation gives CASSYSSRSGNTIYF.

This clonotype was detected only a few times. The rearrangement uses TRBV6-1 and TRBJ2-5; 9 bases map to TRBD1. The CDR3 loop spans 14 amino acids. The V and J ends lost 7 bases and 5 bases, in that order; junction bases with no gene match: 8. Germline V gene sequence: CDR1 MNHNS, CDR2 SASEGT. Here the CDR3 reads CASTATGGGETQYF. As DNA, the CDR3 is TGTGCCAGCACTGCAACAGGGGGCGGTGAGACCCAGTACTTC.

This clonotype was seen many times. The chain recombines TRBV6-5 with TRBJ2-5; D could derive from TRBD1 or TRBD2 (6 bases each). The CDR3 spans 15 residues. Germline V lookup: CDR1 MNHEY, CDR2 SVGAGI. Trimming took off 7 bases at V and 5 bases at J, with 20 bases between the two ends. The DNA of the CDR3 is TGTGCCAGCACGTTGAGGGGGGCGAGGGGTGAGACCCAGTACTTC. Translating gives CASTLRGARGETQYF.

Many counts were recorded for this clonotype. CDR3 protein: CASSAEVGEQYF. The CDR3 DNA reads TGTGCCAGCAGCGCAGAAGTGGGCGAGCAGTACTTC. The chain couples TRBV9 to TRBJ2-7, with D unclear. This CDR3 region has 12 residues. Looked up from germline, CDR1 is SGDLS and CDR2 is YYNGEE. V lost 3 bases and J lost 6, with 10 bases in between.

The chain links TRBV19 to TRBJ2-5, with TRBD1 identical over 7 bases. The germline CDR1 and CDR2 sequences are LNHDA and SQIVND (reference sequence). J was trimmed by 0 bases and V by 3 bases; bases with no gene match: 10. The CDR3 loop spans 17 amino acids. The CDR3 nucleotides are TGTGCCAGTAGTATTATTTGGACAGGACTTTACCAAGAGACCCAGTACTTC. It specifies CASSIIWTGLYQETQYF. The full variable domain, rest sourced from reference TRBV19 and TRBJ2-5, is DGGITQSPKYLFRKEGQNVTLSCEQNLNHDAMYWYRQDPGQGLRLIYYSQIVNDFQKGDIAEGYSVSREKKESFPLTVTSAQKNPTAFYLCASSIIWTGLYQETQYFGPGTRLLVL.

The rearrangement joins TRBV6-5 to TRBJ1-2; D gene ambiguous. V lost 0 bases and J lost 3, with 5 bases in between. The length of the CDR3 is 13 residues. The germline gives CDR1 MNHEY, CDR2 SVGAGI. As DNA, the CDR3 is TGTGCCAGCAGTTACTCCCCCGACTATGGCTACACCTTC. Encoded protein: CASSYSPDYGYTF.

In this sample, this clonotype turned up many times. The chain couples TRBV27 to TRBJ2-5; D is perhaps TRBD1 or TRBD2 (5 bases each). V was shortened by 3 bases and J by 5 bases, with 13 bases between the two germline ends. The CDR3 extends over 14 amino acids. CDR1 and CDR2 from the germline V gene are MNHEY and SMNVEV (reference sequence). CDR3 DNA sequence: TGTGCCAGCAGTTTGGGACCTAGTGGCGAGACCCAGTACTTC. Its protein product is CASSLGPSGETQYF.

This clonotype was seen a few times. J is TRBJ1-3 and V is TRBV4-3; 7 nucleotides agree with TRBD1. The germline CDR1 and CDR2 sequences are LGHNA and YSLEER. V lost 0 bases and J lost 4; bases outside the gene matches: 12. The CDR3 covers 18 residues. CDR3 sequence (DNA): TGCGCCAGCAGCCAAGATCCCCCGGGACAGTTAGAGGGAAACACCATATATTTT. This codes for CASSQDPPGQLEGNTIYF.

This clonotype was seen ten or more times. The chain joins TRBV2 to TRBJ1-5; TRBD1 is a possible D gene (5 bases). Germline lookup yields CDR1 SNHLY and CDR2 FYNNEI. The CDR3 consists of 13 residues. V was pared by 4 bases and J by 5 bases, with 9 bases between. CDR3 protein: CASSGGSYQPQHF. Written as DNA, the CDR3 is TGTGCCAGCAGTGGGGGGTCATATCAGCCCCAGCATTTT.

This clonotype appeared a few times. This clone may be a read error of a much larger clone one base away. The chain couples TRBV11-1 to TRBJ1-2; TRBD1 matches 10 bases. CDR3 length: 16 residues. J was trimmed by 5 bases and V by 5 bases; bases with no gene match: 11. From germline, CDR1 is SGHAT and CDR2 FQDESV (reference sequence). Here the CDR3 reads CASSNPDRGPTYGYTF. The CDR3 DNA sequence: TGTGCCAGCAGCAACCCAGACAGGGGGCCCACATATGGCTACACCTTC. Variable domain in full (rest from reference TRBV11-1 and TRBJ1-2): EAEVAQSPRYKITEKSQAVAFWCDPISGHATLYWYRQILGQGPELLVQFQDESVVDDSQLPKDRFSAERLKGVDSTLKIQPAELGDSAMYLCASSNPDRGPTYGYTFGSGTRLTVV.

This clonotype was detected many times. The rearrangement joins TRBV27 to TRBJ1-2, with D possibly being TRBD1 (5 bases). This CDR3 has 16 residues. Trimming removed 2 bases at V and 4 bases at J, with 17 bases between. Germline values: CDR1 MNHEY, CDR2 SMNVEV (reference sequence). CDR3: CASSLIAVGPFYGYTF. CDR3 DNA sequence: TGTGCCAGCAGTTTAATCGCCGTGGGACCCTTCTATGGCTACACCTTC.

The V and J genes are TRBV6-1 and TRBJ2-5, with TRBD2 matching 8 bases. CDR1 is MNHNS, CDR2 SASEGT, per germline. J gave up 4 bases and V 5 bases, and 9 bases lay outside the gene matches. The CDR3 spans 15 residues. In nucleotides, the CDR3 is TGTGCCAGCAGTACCGGGCTAGCGGGTGCAGAGACCCAGTACTTC. As protein: CASSTGLAGAETQYF.

This clonotype occurred many times. This rearrangement joins TRBV30 to TRBJ2-7, with D possibly being TRBD1 (5 bases). V gave up 0 bases and J gave up 1 base, with 16 bases separating them. CDR1 is GTSNPN and CDR2 is SVGIG in the germline V gene (reference sequence). This CDR3 has 16 residues. In nucleotides, the CDR3 is TGTGCCTGGAGTGTAAAGGGGCAGGGCCTGTCCTACGAGCAGTACTTC. Translation gives CAWSVKGQGLSYEQYF.

There are many counts of this clonotype. The V and J genes are TRBV28 and TRBJ2-1, with D unresolved. Per the germline V gene, CDR1 is MDHEN and CDR2 is SYDVKM. Trimming took off 6 bases at V and 1 base at J, with 10 bases between the two ends. The CDR3 has 14 residues. The CDR3 is CASRSLGSYNEQFF. Here the CDR3 DNA reads TGTGCCAGCAGGTCTTTAGGGTCCTACAATGAGCAGTTCTTC.

This clonotype has at least ten counts. The rearrangement uses TRBV6-5 and TRBJ2-2; unclear D gene. Germline values: CDR1 MNHEY, CDR2 SVGAGI. Between the trimmed V and J ends, which lost 0 bases and 0 bases, there was a span of 5 bases. The CDR3 is made up of 15 amino acids. CDR3 protein: CASSYSGPNTGELFF. The CDR3 DNA reads as TGTGCCAGCAGTTACTCGGGCCCGAACACCGGGGAGCTGTTTTTT.